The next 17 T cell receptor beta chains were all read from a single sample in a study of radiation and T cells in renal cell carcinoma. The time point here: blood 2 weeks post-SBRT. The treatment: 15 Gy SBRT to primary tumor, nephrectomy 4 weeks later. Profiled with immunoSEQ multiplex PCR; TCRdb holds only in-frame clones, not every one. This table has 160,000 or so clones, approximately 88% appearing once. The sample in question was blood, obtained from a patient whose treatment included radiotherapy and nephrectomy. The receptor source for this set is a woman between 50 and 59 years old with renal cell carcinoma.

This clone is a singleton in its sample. CDR3 DNA: TGTGCCAGCAGCTTGCGGACAGTAAATGGCTACACCTTC. This gives the protein CASSLRTVNGYTF. V gene TRBV7-9 combines with J gene TRBJ1-2; possible D gene TRBD1, 6 bases. The CDR3 loop spans 13 amino acids. CDR1 SEHNR and CDR2 FQNEAQ come from the germline V gene (reference sequence). V lost 3 bases to trimming and J lost 6 bases, with 11 bases between them.

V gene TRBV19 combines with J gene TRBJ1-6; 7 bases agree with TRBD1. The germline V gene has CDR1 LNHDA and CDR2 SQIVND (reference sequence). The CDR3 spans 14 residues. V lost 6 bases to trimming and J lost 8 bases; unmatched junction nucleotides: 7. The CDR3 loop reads CASRLTGLDSPLHF. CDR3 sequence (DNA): TGTGCCAGTAGGTTGACAGGGTTGGATTCACCCCTCCACTTT.

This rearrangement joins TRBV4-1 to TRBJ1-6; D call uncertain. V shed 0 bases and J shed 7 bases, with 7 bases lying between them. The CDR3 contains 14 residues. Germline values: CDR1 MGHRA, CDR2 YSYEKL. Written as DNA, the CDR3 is TGCGCCAGCAGCCAAGATAGTTGGAATTCACCCCTCCACTTT. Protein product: CASSQDSWNSPLHF.

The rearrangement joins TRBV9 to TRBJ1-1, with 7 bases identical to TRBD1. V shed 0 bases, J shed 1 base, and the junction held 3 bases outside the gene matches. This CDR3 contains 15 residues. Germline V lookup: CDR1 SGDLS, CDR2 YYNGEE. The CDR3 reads CASSVAPGGNTEAFF. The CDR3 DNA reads TGTGCCAGCAGCGTAGCACCAGGGGGGAACACTGAAGCTTTCTTT.

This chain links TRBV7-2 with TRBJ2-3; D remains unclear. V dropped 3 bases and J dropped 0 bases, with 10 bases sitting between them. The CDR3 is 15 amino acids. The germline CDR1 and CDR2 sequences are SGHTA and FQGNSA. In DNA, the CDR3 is TGTGCCAGCAGCTTCCGTAGCCTAAGCACAGATACGCAGTATTTT. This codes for CASSFRSLSTDTQYF.

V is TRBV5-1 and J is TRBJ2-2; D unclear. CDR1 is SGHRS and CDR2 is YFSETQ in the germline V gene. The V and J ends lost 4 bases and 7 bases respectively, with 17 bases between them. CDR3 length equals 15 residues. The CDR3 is CASSLIPVDGGELFF. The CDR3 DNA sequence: TGCGCCAGCAGCCTGATCCCGGTCGACGGCGGGGAGCTGTTTTTT.

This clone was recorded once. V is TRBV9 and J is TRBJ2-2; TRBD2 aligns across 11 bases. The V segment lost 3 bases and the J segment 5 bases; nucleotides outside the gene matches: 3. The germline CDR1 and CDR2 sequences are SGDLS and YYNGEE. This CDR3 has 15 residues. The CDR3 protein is CASSGLAGMTGELFF. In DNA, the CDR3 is TGTGCCAGCAGCGGACTAGCGGGGATGACCGGGGAGCTGTTTTTT.

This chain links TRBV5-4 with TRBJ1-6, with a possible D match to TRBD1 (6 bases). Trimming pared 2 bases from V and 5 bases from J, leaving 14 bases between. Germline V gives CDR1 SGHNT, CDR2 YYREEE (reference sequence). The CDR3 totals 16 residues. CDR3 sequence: CASSLLQGLNNSPLHF. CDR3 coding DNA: TGTGCCAGCAGCTTATTACAGGGTCTCAATAATTCACCCCTCCACTTT.

In DNA form, the CDR3 reads TGTGCCTGGGGGGGAGGGGCCGCGACGTCTGGGGCCAACGTCCTGACTTTC. As protein: CAWGGGAATSGANVLTF. The V and J genes are TRBV30 and TRBJ2-6; 7 bases line up with TRBD2. Unmatched junction bases numbered 11, after V lost 5 bases and J lost 1 base. The germline V gene has CDR1 GTSNPN and CDR2 SVGIG (reference sequence). This CDR3 region has 17 residues.

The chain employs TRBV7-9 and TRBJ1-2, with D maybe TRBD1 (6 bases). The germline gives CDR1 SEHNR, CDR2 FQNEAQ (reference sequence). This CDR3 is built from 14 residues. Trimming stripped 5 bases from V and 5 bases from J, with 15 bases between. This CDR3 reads CASSEDGGAYGYTF. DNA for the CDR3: TGTGCCAGCAGCGAGGACGGGGGGGCTTATGGCTACACCTTC.

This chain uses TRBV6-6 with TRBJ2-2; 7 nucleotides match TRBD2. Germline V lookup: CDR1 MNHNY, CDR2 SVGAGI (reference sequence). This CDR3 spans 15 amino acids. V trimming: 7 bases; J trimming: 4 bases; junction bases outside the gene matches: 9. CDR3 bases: TGTGCCAGCAAACGGGACTACCAAGGCACCGGGGAGCTGTTTTTT. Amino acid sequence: CASKRDYQGTGELFF.

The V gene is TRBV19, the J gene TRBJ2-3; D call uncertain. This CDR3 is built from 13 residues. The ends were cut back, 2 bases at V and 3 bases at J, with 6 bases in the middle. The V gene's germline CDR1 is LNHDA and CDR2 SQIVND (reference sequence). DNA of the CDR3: TGTGCCAGTAGTATAACCCCTACAGATACGCAGTATTTT. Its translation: CASSITPTDTQYF.

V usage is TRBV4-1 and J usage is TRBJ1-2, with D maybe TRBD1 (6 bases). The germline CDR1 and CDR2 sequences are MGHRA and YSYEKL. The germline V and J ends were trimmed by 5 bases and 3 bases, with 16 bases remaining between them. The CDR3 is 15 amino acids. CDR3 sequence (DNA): TGCGCCAGCAGCAAACAATGGGCAGGGGACTATGGCTACACCTTC. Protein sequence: CASSKQWAGDYGYTF.

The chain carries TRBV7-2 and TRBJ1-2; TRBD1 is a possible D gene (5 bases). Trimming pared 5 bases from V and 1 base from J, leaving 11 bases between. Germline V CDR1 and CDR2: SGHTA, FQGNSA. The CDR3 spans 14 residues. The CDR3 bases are TGTGCCAGCAGCCCCGGACAAAATAACTATGGCTACACCTTC. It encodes CASSPGQNNYGYTF.

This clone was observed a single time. Written as DNA, the CDR3 is TGTGCCAGCACCCTAGCGGGGGCGCGCACAGATACGCAGTATTTT. Its translation: CASTLAGARTDTQYF. The chain combines TRBV6-5 with TRBJ2-3; 10 nucleotides match TRBD2. This CDR3 spans 15 amino acids. Per the germline V gene, CDR1 is MNHEY and CDR2 is SVGAGI. V was clipped by 7 bases and J by 1 base; unmatched bases: 5.

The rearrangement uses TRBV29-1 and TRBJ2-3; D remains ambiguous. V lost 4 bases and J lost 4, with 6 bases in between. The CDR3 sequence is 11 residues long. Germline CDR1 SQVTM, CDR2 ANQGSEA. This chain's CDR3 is CSVVWPDTQYF. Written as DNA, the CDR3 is TGCAGCGTTGTGTGGCCAGATACGCAGTATTTT.

As DNA, the CDR3 is TGTGCCAGCAGTAGGGGGGGTGGAAGATCACCCCTCCACTTT. The encoded protein is CASSRGGGRSPLHF. The rearrangement joins TRBV6-5 to TRBJ1-6, with a tentative D call TRBD1 (6 bases). In germline, CDR1 is MNHEY, CDR2 SVGAGI. Trimming took off 5 bases at V and 10 bases at J, with 15 bases between the two ends. The CDR3 totals 14 residues.